Shown below are 23 T cell receptor beta chains from a single sample sequenced in a study of shared clonotypes between healthy human individuals. Naive CD8 isolation took CD45RO-negative cells positively selected for CCR7 and excluded terminally differentiated effector memory CD45RA+ cells. Sequencing used immunoSEQ multiplex PCR; TCRdb keeps in-frame clones, though not all of them. The table includes some 740,000 clones, more than 85% detected once. The sample consisted of naive CD8+ T cells sorted from blood. These receptors originate from a man aged 30 to 39 in good health.

CDR3: CASSQAGLAGYEQYF. The CDR3 DNA reads TGCGCCAGCAGCCAGGCGGGACTAGCGGGATACGAGCAGTACTTC. The chain couples TRBV4-1 to TRBJ2-7; 13 bases match TRBD2. This CDR3 is 15 amino acids long. V dropped 3 bases and J dropped 4; count of bases not matched to a gene: 3. Looked up from germline, CDR1 is MGHRA and CDR2 is YSYEKL.

This clone was recorded only once. The chain recombines TRBV9 with TRBJ1-2; D is ambiguous. CDR1 SGDLS and CDR2 YYNGEE come from the germline V gene. The CDR3 extends over 14 amino acids. Between the trimmed V and J ends, which lost 4 bases and 1 base, there was a span of 11 bases. For the CDR3, the DNA is TGTGCCAGCAGCTTCCAACGGGATAACTATGGCTACACCTTC. Translation: CASSFQRDNYGYTF.

This sequence joins TRBV19 and TRBJ2-1, with 10 bases matching TRBD2. The V segment lost 1 base and the J segment 7 bases; nucleotides outside the gene matches: 4. CDR3 length: 15 residues. CDR1 is LNHDA and CDR2 is SQIVND in the germline V gene (reference sequence). The CDR3 nucleotides are TGTGCCAGTAGTATAGCTAGCGGGAGTGGTAATGAGCAGTTCTTC. As protein: CASSIASGSGNEQFF.

The J gene is TRBJ1-3, the V gene TRBV2; no firm D call. Trimming pared 8 bases from V and 0 bases from J, leaving 14 bases between. In germline, CDR1 is SNHLY, CDR2 FYNNEI. The CDR3 sequence is 15 residues long. The CDR3 here is CASSRAYLSGNTIYF. The CDR3 coding sequence is TGTGCCAGCTCCCGGGCTTACCTCTCTGGAAACACCATATATTTT.

This chain joins TRBV28 and TRBJ1-1, with 8 positions matching TRBD1. Germline CDR1 is MDHEN and CDR2 is SYDVKM. V shed 5 bases and J 3 bases; nucleotides not matched to a gene: 8. The CDR3 spans 15 residues. CDR3 bases: TGTGCCAGCAGTCCGGAGACAGGGGTGTACACTGAAGCTTTCTTT. Translation gives CASSPETGVYTEAFF.

The J gene is TRBJ2-2, the V gene TRBV6-1; 10 nucleotides agree with TRBD1. The CDR3 extends over 15 amino acids. Germline CDR1 and CDR2: MNHNS and SASEGT. After removal of 5 bases from V and 4 bases from J, the junction contained 4 bases not matched to a gene. CDR3: CASSFRQGATGELFF. The CDR3 bases are TGTGCCAGCAGTTTCCGACAGGGGGCCACCGGGGAGCTGTTTTTT.

This rearrangement joins TRBV9 to TRBJ2-1; 15 bases map to TRBD2. Germline CDR1 is SGDLS and CDR2 is YYNGEE. Trimming cost V 0 bases and J 5 bases; bases outside gene matches: 3. The CDR3 runs to 17 residues. CDR3 bases: TGTGCCAGCAGCGTAGAGAGGACTAGCGGGGGGGACAATGAGCAGTTCTTC. Translating it yields CASSVERTSGGDNEQFF.

This clone was counted once. The chain employs TRBV28 and TRBJ2-1; TRBD2 aligns across 8 bases. Germline V gives CDR1 MDHEN, CDR2 SYDVKM. The CDR3 is 14 residues long. V lost 2 bases and J lost 8; bases outside the gene matches: 5. The CDR3 nucleotides read TGTGCCAGCAGTTTACCGGCGGGAGGCGATGAGCAGTTCTTC. It is translated as CASSLPAGGDEQFF.

This chain links TRBV13 with TRBJ2-3; 8 bases fit TRBD1. The germline CDR1 and CDR2 sequences are PRHDT and FYEKMQ (reference sequence). With V trimmed by 5 bases and J by 6 bases, 10 bases remained unmatched. The CDR3 loop spans 15 amino acids. The CDR3 spells CASSPHTTGEDTQYF. The CDR3 DNA follows: TGTGCCAGCAGCCCCCACACGACAGGGGAGGATACGCAGTATTTT.

The V gene is TRBV5-4, the J gene TRBJ2-1; TRBD2 agrees at 10 bases. V lost 1 base and J lost 9; bases outside the gene matches: 7. CDR1 is SGHNT and CDR2 is YYREEE in the germline V gene (reference sequence). This CDR3 spans 15 amino acids. The CDR3 DNA sequence: TGTGCCAGCAGCTTGTTGGCTAGCGGGAGATCTGAGCAGTTCTTC. Encoded protein: CASSLLASGRSEQFF.

The chain carries TRBV19 and TRBJ2-3; TRBD1 is a possible D gene (6 bases). The CDR3 consists of 14 residues. Germline V gene lookup returns CDR1 LNHDA and CDR2 SQIVND (reference sequence). V dropped 3 bases and J dropped 2 bases, with 9 bases sitting between them. The CDR3 spells CASSMAGVTDTQYF. The CDR3 region has the DNA TGTGCCAGTAGTATGGCAGGGGTCACAGATACGCAGTATTTT.

The V gene is TRBV6-4, the J gene TRBJ2-1, with D hard to call. Germline V CDR1 and CDR2: MRHNA, SNTAGT. Between the trimmed V and J ends, which lost 3 bases and 7 bases, there was a span of 13 bases. The CDR3 is 14 amino acids. CDR3 protein: CASSESPSWNEQFF. The CDR3 coding sequence is TGTGCCAGCAGTGAGAGCCCATCCTGGAATGAGCAGTTCTTC.

V gene TRBV2 combines with J gene TRBJ2-7; D is unclear. The germline V and J ends were trimmed by 1 base and 5 bases, with 9 bases remaining between them. CDR1 and CDR2 from the germline V gene are SNHLY and FYNNEI. The CDR3 extends over 13 amino acids. The CDR3 sequence: CASSEGNSDEQYF. In nucleotides, the CDR3 is TGTGCCAGCAGTGAAGGTAATTCGGACGAGCAGTACTTC.

The rearrangement links TRBV28 to TRBJ2-1; perhaps TRBD1 as D (5 bases). The V gene's germline CDR1 is MDHEN and CDR2 SYDVKM. The V gene lost 4 bases and the J gene lost 5 bases, with 24 bases spanning the gap. The CDR3 totals 18 residues. The CDR3 protein is CASSSPLTSGPPHNEQFF. CDR3 DNA: TGTGCCAGCAGTTCGCCCCTTACCTCAGGGCCCCCCCACAATGAGCAGTTCTTC.

The rearrangement uses TRBV27 and TRBJ2-3; D is perhaps TRBD1 or TRBD2 (6 bases each). The CDR3 is 16 residues long. V lost 7 bases and J lost 3, with 20 bases in between. The germline gives CDR1 MNHEY, CDR2 SMNVEV (reference sequence). The CDR3 DNA follows: TGTGCCAGCACACCCTCGAGGAGGGGGGTTACAGATACGCAGTATTTT. The encoded protein is CASTPSRRGVTDTQYF.

The rearrangement links TRBV19 to TRBJ2-1, with D perhaps matching TRBD1 (5 bases). Germline CDR1 LNHDA, CDR2 SQIVND (reference sequence). Trimming cost V 7 bases and J 10 bases, with 11 bases left between them. The CDR3 totals 11 residues. CDR3 sequence reads: CASTKGREQFF. CDR3 DNA: TGTGCCAGTACCAAGGGGCGGGAGCAGTTCTTC.

About this clone itself: Other DNA sequences in this sample translate to the same CDR3. V gene TRBV19 combines with J gene TRBJ1-1; D remains unclear. This CDR3 comprises 11 residues. Germline V gene lookup returns CDR1 LNHDA and CDR2 SQIVND (reference sequence). V was pared by 3 bases and J by 5 bases, with 4 bases between. In DNA, the CDR3 is TGTGCCAGTAGTATTGGGACTGAAGCTTTCTTT. Translating gives CASSIGTEAFF.

This chain links TRBV5-1 with TRBJ2-7, with 8 positions matching TRBD1. The CDR3 is 14 residues long. CDR1 and CDR2 from the germline V gene are SGHRS and YFSETQ. V was clipped by 0 bases and J by 6 bases; unmatched bases: 5. The CDR3 region is CASSLGTGNSEQYF. Here the CDR3 DNA reads TGCGCCAGCAGCTTGGGGACAGGGAATAGCGAGCAGTACTTC.

This chain links TRBV9 with TRBJ2-2, with TRBD1 as a possible D gene (6 bases). The ends were cut back, 4 bases at V and 3 bases at J, with 10 bases in the middle. The CDR3 sequence is 14 residues long. The germline V gene encodes CDR1 SGDLS and CDR2 YYNGEE. The CDR3: CASSQGGDTGELFF. The CDR3 nucleotides are TGTGCCAGCAGCCAAGGGGGAGACACCGGGGAGCTGTTTTTT.

The J gene is TRBJ2-7, the V gene TRBV27; TRBD1 is a possible D gene (5 bases). Trimming took 4 bases from V and 0 from J, leaving 10 bases between them. The length of the CDR3 is 14 residues. Germline CDR1 MNHEY, CDR2 SMNVEV (reference sequence). CDR3 nucleotides: TGTGCCAGCAGTTCGACAGACTCCTCCTACGAGCAGTACTTC. It yields the protein CASSSTDSSYEQYF.

The CDR3 loop reads CASSSRWQETQYF. CDR3 DNA sequence: TGTGCCAGCTCGTCGAGGTGGCAAGAGACCCAGTACTTC. The genes are TRBV6-5 and TRBJ2-5, with no clear D. Trimming removed 8 bases from V and 2 bases from J, with 12 bases in between. There are 13 residues in the CDR3. The V gene's germline CDR1 is MNHEY and CDR2 SVGAGI.

This chain links TRBV28 with TRBJ2-3; D may correspond to TRBD1 or TRBD2 (5 bases each). Trimming pared 7 bases from V and 0 bases from J, leaving 14 bases between. In germline, CDR1 is MDHEN, CDR2 SYDVKM. This CDR3 spans 15 amino acids. The CDR3 coding sequence is TGTGCCAGCAACCTATGGGGGTCTAGCACAGATACGCAGTATTTT. Its translation: CASNLWGSSTDTQYF.

The V and J genes are TRBV11-3 and TRBJ2-2; D is ambiguous. The V end was cut by 5 bases, the J end by 4 bases, with 8 bases between. Germline V gene data show CDR1 as SGHNT and CDR2 as YENEEA. The CDR3 runs 13 residues. CDR3 sequence: CASSPPSTGELFF. DNA for the CDR3: TGTGCCAGCAGCCCCCCGAGCACCGGGGAGCTGTTTTTT.